This record covers a single TCR beta chain. Its cognate antigen is unknown. The data originate from a study of post-analysis software for immune sequencing data. Background on the study: Patients with relapsing-remitting, secondary progressive and progressive-relapsing multiple sclerosis courses were all represented. General study points: Batch-mates among the samples co-clustered strongly by F measure. Elevated frequency relative to controls characterized roughly five TRBV segments in patients, TRBV5-6, TRBV5-1 and TRBV20-1 among them. Versus controls, multiple sclerosis patients showed significantly lower diversity (normalized Chao1).

The CDR3 is 14 residues long. Germline CDR1 reads SGHVS; CDR2 reads FNYEAQ. Trimming cost V 0 bases and J 7 bases, with 10 bases left between them. cDNA libraries for TCR beta contained unique molecular identifiers. The yield from roughly 1 to 10 million T cells was roughly 500,000 cDNA molecules in total. TCRdb reprocessed the PCR reads with MiXCR, giving one entry per CDR3 protein. In the table there are hundreds of thousands of distinct CDR3 sequences, under 70% of which are singletons. What was sequenced was blood. The source is a girl between 10 and 17 years old with multiple sclerosis. The rearrangement uses TRBV7-6 and TRBJ2-1; D unresolved. CDR3 protein: CASSLAFSPNEQFF. The CDR3 nucleotides read TGTGCCAGCAGCTTAGCATTCTCCCCTAATGAGCAGTTCTTC.